This T cell receptor (beta chain) was sequenced in a study of T cells of healthy individuals. TCRdb reprocessed the 5' RACE reads with MiXCR, giving one entry per CDR3 protein. Here the sample spans 53,000 or so distinct CDR3 sequences, roughly 14% being singletons. This CDR3 is 13 amino acids long. Per the germline V gene, CDR1 is MNHEY and CDR2 is SVGEGT. The germline V and J ends were trimmed by 10 bases and 1 base, with 11 bases remaining between them. This clonotype was counted a few times. This chain uses TRBV6-2 or TRBV6-3 with TRBJ2-1; tentative D call: TRBD2 (6 bases). The TCR was taken from a human donor in good health. The DNA for the CDR3 is TGTGCCACCACGGGGGATTCCTACAATGAGCAGTTCTTC. This encodes CATTGDSYNEQFF.